This is a list of T cell receptor beta chains from one sample in a study of vaccination effects on CD4 cells after COVID-19. Their recognized antigens are unknown. Libraries were prepared by immunoSEQ multiplex PCR; TCRdb keeps only in-frame clonotypes and omits some of them. The sample consists of tens of thousands of clones, 77% of them appearing once. The specimen was CD4+ T cells from PBMCs cultured with HCoV-NL63 spike peptides, collected before COVID-19 vaccination. The receptors originated from a human donor who received a COVID-19 vaccine. The CDR3 runs from the conserved cysteine through the conserved F or W. The order of the fields is V gene, clone size, D gene, J gene, CDR3 protein, CDR3 DNA. D genes are given only for firm matches. Size is stated for part of the rows, as once, few or many counts, or as a class when the clone is expanded.

V gene: TRBV2
clone size: -
D gene: -
J gene: TRBJ2-3
CDR3 protein: CASSGLQGADTQYF
CDR3 DNA: TGTGCCAGCAGTGGTCTACAGGGCGCAGATACGCAGTATTTT

V gene: TRBV3-1/TRBV3-2
clone size: -
D gene: -
J gene: TRBJ2-1
CDR3 protein: CASSLLGRYNEQFF
CDR3 DNA: TGTGCCAGCAGCCTACTGGGTAGATACAATGAGCAGTTCTTC

V gene: TRBV7-8
clone size: -
D gene: -
J gene: TRBJ2-5
CDR3 protein: CASSLVMSGEKRETQYF
CDR3 DNA: TGTGCCAGCAGCTTAGTAATGTCGGGGGAGAAGAGGGAGACCCAGTACTTC

V gene: TRBV4-2
clone size: -
D gene: -
J gene: TRBJ1-5
CDR3 protein: CASSQVVFGSRDQPQHF
CDR3 DNA: TGTGCCAGCAGCCAAGTAGTTTTTGGCAGCCGAGATCAGCCCCAGCATTTT

V gene: TRBV28
clone size: -
D gene: TRBD1
J gene: TRBJ1-5
CDR3 protein: CASISGGWNQPQHF
CDR3 DNA: TGTGCCAGCATTTCAGGGGGCTGGAATCAGCCCCAGCATTTT

V gene: TRBV5-4
clone size: -
D gene: TRBD1
J gene: TRBJ1-2
CDR3 protein: CASSTSQGAGGYTF
CDR3 DNA: TGTGCCAGCAGCACCAGTCAGGGGGCCGGGGGCTACACCTTC

V gene: TRBV3-1/TRBV3-2
clone size: -
D gene: -
J gene: TRBJ2-1
CDR3 protein: CASSHAYPRDEQFF
CDR3 DNA: TGTGCCAGCAGCCACGCCTATCCCAGGGATGAGCAGTTCTTC

V gene: TRBV7-9
clone size: -
D gene: -
J gene: TRBJ2-2
CDR3 protein: CASSFVGGSTGELFF
CDR3 DNA: TGTGCCAGCAGCTTTGTGGGGGGTAGCACCGGGGAGCTGTTTTTT

V gene: TRBV6-6
clone size: -
D gene: -
J gene: TRBJ2-5
CDR3 protein: CASSYSETQYF
CDR3 DNA: TGTGCCAGCAGTTACTCGGAGACCCAGTACTTC

V gene: TRBV5-1
clone size: -
D gene: -
J gene: TRBJ1-2
CDR3 protein: CASSSNGQPNYGYTF
CDR3 DNA: TGCGCCAGCAGCTCCAACGGACAGCCTAACTATGGCTACACCTTC

V gene: TRBV2
clone size: few
D gene: -
J gene: TRBJ1-5
CDR3 protein: CASSESRDQPQHF
CDR3 DNA: TGTGCCAGCAGTGAAAGCAGGGATCAGCCCCAGCATTTT

V gene: TRBV12-3/TRBV12-4
clone size: -
D gene: -
J gene: TRBJ2-1
CDR3 protein: CASTVRGSEQFF
CDR3 DNA: TGTGCCAGTACGGTGAGGGGCAGTGAGCAGTTCTTC

V gene: TRBV10-3
clone size: -
D gene: -
J gene: TRBJ2-5
CDR3 protein: CAISREETQYF
CDR3 DNA: TGTGCCATCAGTCGAGAAGAGACCCAGTACTTC

V gene: TRBV3-1/TRBV3-2
clone size: -
D gene: TRBD2
J gene: TRBJ2-5
CDR3 protein: CASSQDLGTTTQETQYF
CDR3 DNA: TGTGCCAGCAGCCAAGATCTAGGGACTACCACACAAGAGACCCAGTACTTC

V gene: TRBV6-5
clone size: -
D gene: -
J gene: TRBJ1-2
CDR3 protein: CASSYSSGWRGYGYTF
CDR3 DNA: TGTGCCAGCAGTTACTCCTCAGGTTGGAGGGGCTATGGCTACACCTTC

V gene: TRBV10-2
clone size: few
D gene: -
J gene: TRBJ1-1
CDR3 protein: CACQGPSTEAFF
CDR3 DNA: TGCGCCTGTCAGGGCCCCAGCACTGAAGCTTTCTTT

V gene: TRBV11-2
clone size: -
D gene: -
J gene: TRBJ2-3
CDR3 protein: CASSLGDQLLTDTQYF
CDR3 DNA: TGTGCCAGCAGCTTAGGGGACCAACTACTCACAGATACGCAGTATTTT

V gene: TRBV9
clone size: -
D gene: -
J gene: TRBJ2-5
CDR3 protein: CASSVGGRETQYF
CDR3 DNA: TGTGCCAGCAGCGTAGGGGGACGCGAGACCCAGTACTTC

V gene: TRBV5-1
clone size: -
D gene: -
J gene: TRBJ1-5
CDR3 protein: CASSLSDGSNQPQHF
CDR3 DNA: TGCGCCAGCAGCTTGTCGGATGGCAGCAATCAGCCCCAGCATTTT

V gene: TRBV5-1
clone size: -
D gene: -
J gene: TRBJ2-2
CDR3 protein: CASREGRTANTGELFF
CDR3 DNA: TGCGCCAGCAGAGAAGGACGGACGGCGAACACCGGGGAGCTGTTTTTT

V gene: TRBV29-1
clone size: -
D gene: TRBD1
J gene: TRBJ2-3
CDR3 protein: CSVHSQGPVADTQYF
CDR3 DNA: TGCAGCGTTCACTCACAGGGGCCTGTCGCAGATACGCAGTATTTT

V gene: TRBV12-3/TRBV12-4
clone size: -
D gene: -
J gene: TRBJ2-3
CDR3 protein: CASSSRGADTQYF
CDR3 DNA: TGTGCCAGCAGCTCCAGGGGTGCAGATACGCAGTATTTT

V gene: TRBV7-2
clone size: -
D gene: -
J gene: TRBJ2-5
CDR3 protein: CASSLAGTRETQYF
CDR3 DNA: TGTGCCAGCAGCTTAGCAGGGACTCGGGAGACCCAGTACTTC

V gene: TRBV9
clone size: -
D gene: TRBD2
J gene: TRBJ2-5
CDR3 protein: CASSVVPSGGRETQYF
CDR3 DNA: TGTGCCAGCAGCGTAGTTCCTAGCGGGGGGAGAGAGACCCAGTACTTC

V gene: TRBV10-3
clone size: few
D gene: TRBD1
J gene: TRBJ1-2
CDR3 protein: CAIRGTGTNYGYTF
CDR3 DNA: TGTGCCATCAGGGGGACAGGGACTAACTATGGCTACACCTTC

V gene: TRBV2
clone size: -
D gene: -
J gene: TRBJ1-1
CDR3 protein: CASSAVRAFF
CDR3 DNA: TGTGCCAGCAGTGCGGTACGCGCTTTCTTT

V gene: TRBV5-1
clone size: -
D gene: TRBD2
J gene: TRBJ2-5
CDR3 protein: CASRQGLAGIQETQYF
CDR3 DNA: TGCGCCAGCAGGCAAGGACTAGCGGGGATTCAAGAGACCCAGTACTTC

V gene: TRBV7-2
clone size: -
D gene: -
J gene: TRBJ2-2
CDR3 protein: CASSPFSGNTGELFF
CDR3 DNA: TGTGCCAGCAGCCCCTTCAGCGGGAACACCGGGGAGCTGTTTTTT

V gene: TRBV6-2/TRBV6-3
clone size: -
D gene: -
J gene: TRBJ2-4
CDR3 protein: CASSLGLNIQYF
CDR3 DNA: TGTGCCAGCAGCCTGGGGTTAAACATTCAGTACTTC

V gene: TRBV30
clone size: -
D gene: -
J gene: TRBJ2-6
CDR3 protein: CAWSVKKRAGANVLTF
CDR3 DNA: TGTGCCTGGAGTGTAAAGAAGCGGGCGGGGGCCAACGTCCTGACTTTC

V gene: TRBV7-9
clone size: -
D gene: -
J gene: TRBJ1-4
CDR3 protein: CASSWAPGVNEKLFF
CDR3 DNA: TGTGCCAGCAGCTGGGCCCCGGGGGTAAATGAAAAACTGTTTTTT

V gene: TRBV18
clone size: -
D gene: -
J gene: TRBJ1-6
CDR3 protein: CASSPPERAESLHF
CDR3 DNA: TGTGCCAGCTCACCACCAGAACGGGCGGAGTCCCTCCACTTT

V gene: TRBV6-5
clone size: -
D gene: -
J gene: TRBJ1-2
CDR3 protein: CAARGNYGYTF
CDR3 DNA: TGTGCCGCTCGGGGGAACTATGGCTACACCTTC

V gene: TRBV6-5
clone size: -
D gene: -
J gene: TRBJ1-6
CDR3 protein: CASRSRTERALHF
CDR3 DNA: TGTGCCAGCAGGTCCAGGACAGAACGGGCCCTCCACTTT

V gene: TRBV5-6
clone size: -
D gene: -
J gene: TRBJ1-1
CDR3 protein: CASSLVYLGQPPNTEAFF
CDR3 DNA: TGTGCCAGCAGCTTGGTGTATCTGGGTCAGCCTCCGAACACTGAAGCTTTCTTT

V gene: TRBV18
clone size: -
D gene: -
J gene: TRBJ2-5
CDR3 protein: CASSPSREETQYF
CDR3 DNA: TGTGCCAGCTCACCATCCCGGGAAGAGACCCAGTACTTC

V gene: TRBV6-6
clone size: once
D gene: -
J gene: TRBJ2-1
CDR3 protein: CASRAPSEQFF
CDR3 DNA: TGTGCCAGCAGGGCCCCCTCGGAGCAGTTCTTC

V gene: TRBV24-1
clone size: -
D gene: -
J gene: TRBJ2-5
CDR3 protein: CATSDPSVQETQYF
CDR3 DNA: TGTGCCACCAGTGACCCCAGTGTCCAAGAGACCCAGTACTTC